The T cell receptor beta chain described here comes from a study of T-cell memory formation after mild COVID-19. Study-wide points: Day 15 to 85 contractors were CD4/CD8 balanced; later expanders leaned CD4+.

TCRdb called the 5' RACE reads again in MiXCR, with one record for every CDR3 protein. The sample yields about 250,000 distinct CDR3 sequences, approximately 15% seen once. Of note for this clonotype: Its specificity is unknown.

The TCR sequence derives from an adult woman who had mild COVID-19 (a few samples of this study predate the infection). Cell type and time point are not known. The material sequenced was PBMCs or a T cell subset sorted from them (not recorded which).

This chain's CDR3 is CASSQVGGGRAMNTEAFF. DNA for the CDR3: TGCGCCAGCAGCCAAGTAGGAGGGGGAAGGGCTATGAACACTGAAGCTTTCTTT. The V call is TRBV4-1, the J call TRBJ1-1; the D gene is possibly TRBD1 (6 bases). V lost 1 base and J lost 0, with 18 bases in between. The CDR3 totals 18 residues. Germline CDR1 and CDR2: MGHRA and YSYEKL.